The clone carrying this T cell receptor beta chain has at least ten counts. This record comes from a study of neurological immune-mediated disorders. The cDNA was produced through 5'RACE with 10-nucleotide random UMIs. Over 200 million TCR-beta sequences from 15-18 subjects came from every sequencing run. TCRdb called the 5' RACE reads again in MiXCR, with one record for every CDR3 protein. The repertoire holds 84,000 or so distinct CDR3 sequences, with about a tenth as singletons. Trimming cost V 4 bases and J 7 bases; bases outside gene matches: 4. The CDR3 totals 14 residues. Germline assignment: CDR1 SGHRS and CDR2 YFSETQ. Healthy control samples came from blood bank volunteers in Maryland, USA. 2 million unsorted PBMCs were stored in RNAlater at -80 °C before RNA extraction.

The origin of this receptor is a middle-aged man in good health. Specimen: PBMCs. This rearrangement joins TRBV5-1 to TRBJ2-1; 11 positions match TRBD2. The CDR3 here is CASSGLAGGNEQFF. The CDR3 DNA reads TGCGCCAGCAGCGGGCTAGCGGGGGGAAATGAGCAGTTCTTC.